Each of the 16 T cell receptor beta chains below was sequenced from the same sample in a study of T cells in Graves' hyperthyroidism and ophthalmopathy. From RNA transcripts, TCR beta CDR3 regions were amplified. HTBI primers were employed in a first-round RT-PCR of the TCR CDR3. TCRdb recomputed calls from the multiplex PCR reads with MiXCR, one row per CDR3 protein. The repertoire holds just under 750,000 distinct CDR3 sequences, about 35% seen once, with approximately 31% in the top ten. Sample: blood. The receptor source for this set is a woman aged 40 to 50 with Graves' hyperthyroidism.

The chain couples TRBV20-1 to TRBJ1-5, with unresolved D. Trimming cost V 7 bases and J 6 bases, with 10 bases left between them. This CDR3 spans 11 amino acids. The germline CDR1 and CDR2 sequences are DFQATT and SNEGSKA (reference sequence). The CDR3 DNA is TGCAGTGACAAGGGATCTCAGCCCCAGCATTTT. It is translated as CSDKGSQPQHF.

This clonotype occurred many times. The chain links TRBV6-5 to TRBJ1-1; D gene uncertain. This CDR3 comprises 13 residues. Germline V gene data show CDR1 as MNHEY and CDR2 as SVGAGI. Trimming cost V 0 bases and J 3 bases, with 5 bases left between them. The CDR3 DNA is TGTGCCAGCAGTTACTCCTGGGACACTGAAGCTTTCTTT. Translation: CASSYSWDTEAFF.

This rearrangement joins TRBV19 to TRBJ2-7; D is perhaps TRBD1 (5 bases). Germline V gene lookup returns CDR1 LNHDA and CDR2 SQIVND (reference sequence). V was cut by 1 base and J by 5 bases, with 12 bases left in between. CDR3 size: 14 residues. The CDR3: CASSIGAGWHEQYF. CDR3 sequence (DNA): TGTGCCAGTAGTATAGGGGCAGGGTGGCACGAGCAGTACTTC.

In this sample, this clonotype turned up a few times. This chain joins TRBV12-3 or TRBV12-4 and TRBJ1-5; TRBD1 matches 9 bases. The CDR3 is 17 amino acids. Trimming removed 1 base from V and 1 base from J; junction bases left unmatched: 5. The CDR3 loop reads CASSLGTGDGSNQPQHF. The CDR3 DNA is TGTGCCAGCAGTTTAGGGACAGGGGATGGGAGCAATCAGCCCCAGCATTTT.

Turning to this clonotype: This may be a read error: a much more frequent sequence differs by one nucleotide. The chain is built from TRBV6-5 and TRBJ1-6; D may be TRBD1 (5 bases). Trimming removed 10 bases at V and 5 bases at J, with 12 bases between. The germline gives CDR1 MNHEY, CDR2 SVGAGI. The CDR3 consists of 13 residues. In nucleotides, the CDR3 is TGTGCCACCAGCCGGGGGGATAATTCACCCCTCCACTTT. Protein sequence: CATSRGDNSPLHF.

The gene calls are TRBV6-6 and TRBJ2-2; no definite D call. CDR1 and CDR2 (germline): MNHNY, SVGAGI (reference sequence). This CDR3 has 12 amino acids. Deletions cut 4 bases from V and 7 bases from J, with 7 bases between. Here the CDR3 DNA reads TGTGCCAGCAGTTCGGCCGGCGGGGAGCTGTTTTTT. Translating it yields CASSSAGGELFF.

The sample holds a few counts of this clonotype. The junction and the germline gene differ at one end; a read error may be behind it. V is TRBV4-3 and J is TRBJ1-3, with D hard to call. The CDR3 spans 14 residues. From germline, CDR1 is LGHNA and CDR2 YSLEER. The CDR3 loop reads CASSQELEGSTIYF. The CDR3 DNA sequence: TGCGCCAGCAGCCAAGAATTGGAGGGAAGCACCATATATTTT.

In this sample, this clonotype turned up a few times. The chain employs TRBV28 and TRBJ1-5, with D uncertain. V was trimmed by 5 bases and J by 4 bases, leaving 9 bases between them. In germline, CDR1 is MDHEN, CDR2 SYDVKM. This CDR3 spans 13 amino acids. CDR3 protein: CASSTPPNQPQHF. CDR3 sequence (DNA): TGTGCCAGCAGTACGCCACCAAATCAGCCCCAGCATTTT.

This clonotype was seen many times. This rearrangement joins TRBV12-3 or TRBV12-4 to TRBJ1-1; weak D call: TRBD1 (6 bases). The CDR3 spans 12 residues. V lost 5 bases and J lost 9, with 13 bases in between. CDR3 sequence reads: CASSVGTPKAFF. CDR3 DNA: TGTGCCAGCAGTGTTGGGACACCCAAAGCTTTCTTT.

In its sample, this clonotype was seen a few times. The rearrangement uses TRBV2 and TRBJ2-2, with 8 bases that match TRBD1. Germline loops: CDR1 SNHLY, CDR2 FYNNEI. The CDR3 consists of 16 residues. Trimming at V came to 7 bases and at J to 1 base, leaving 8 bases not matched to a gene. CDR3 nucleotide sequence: TGTGCCAGCACGCAGCAGGGGGCCGTGAACACCGGGGAGCTGTTTTTT. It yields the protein CASTQQGAVNTGELFF.

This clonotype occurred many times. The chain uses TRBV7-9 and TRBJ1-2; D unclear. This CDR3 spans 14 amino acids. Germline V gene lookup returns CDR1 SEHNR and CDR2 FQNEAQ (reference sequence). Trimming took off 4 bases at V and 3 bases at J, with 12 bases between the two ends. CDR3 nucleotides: TGTGCCAGCAGCTCCCGGGCAGCATACTATGGCTACACCTTC. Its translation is CASSSRAAYYGYTF.

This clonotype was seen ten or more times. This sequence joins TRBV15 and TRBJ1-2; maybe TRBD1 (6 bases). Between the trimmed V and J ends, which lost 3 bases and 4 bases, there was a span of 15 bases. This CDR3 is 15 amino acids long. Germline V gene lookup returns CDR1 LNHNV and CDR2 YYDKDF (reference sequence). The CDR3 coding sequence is TGTGCCACCAGCAGTTGGACAGTTTCAGGCTATGGCTACACCTTC. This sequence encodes CATSSWTVSGYGYTF.

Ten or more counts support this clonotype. This chain's CDR3 is CASSSQPQHF. CDR3 DNA: TGTGCCAGTAGTAGTCAGCCCCAGCATTTT. This sequence joins TRBV19 and TRBJ1-5; unclear D gene. The V end was cut by 4 bases, the J end by 6 bases, with 1 base between. Germline V gene sequence: CDR1 LNHDA, CDR2 SQIVND (reference sequence). This CDR3 has 10 residues.

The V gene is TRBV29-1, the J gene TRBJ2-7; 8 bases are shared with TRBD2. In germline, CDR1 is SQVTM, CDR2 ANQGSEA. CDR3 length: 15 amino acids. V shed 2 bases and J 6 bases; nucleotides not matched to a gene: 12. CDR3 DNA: TGCAGCGTTGAATATCTCGGGATAGCGGGAATCGAGCAGTACTTC. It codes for CSVEYLGIAGIEQYF.

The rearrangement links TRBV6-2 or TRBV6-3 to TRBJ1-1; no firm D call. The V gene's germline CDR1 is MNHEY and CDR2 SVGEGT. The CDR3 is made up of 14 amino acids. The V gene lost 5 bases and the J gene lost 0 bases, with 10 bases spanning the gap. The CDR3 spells CASSTPPMNTEAFF. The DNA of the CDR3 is TGTGCCAGCAGTACACCCCCCATGAACACTGAAGCTTTCTTT.

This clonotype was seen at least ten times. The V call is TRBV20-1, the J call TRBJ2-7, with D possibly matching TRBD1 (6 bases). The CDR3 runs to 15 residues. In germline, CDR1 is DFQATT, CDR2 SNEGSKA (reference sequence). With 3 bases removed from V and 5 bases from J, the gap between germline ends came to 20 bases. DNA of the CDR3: TGCAGTGCTAGTCCAATTCAGGGGTTCATGAACGAGCAGTACTTC. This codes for CSASPIQGFMNEQYF.